The clone carrying this T cell receptor beta chain was seen just once. What it recognizes is unknown. Terminally differentiated effector memory CD45RA+ cells were excluded from the naive CD8 cells, which were CD45RO-negative and positively selected for CCR7. The data belong to a study of shared clonotypes between healthy human individuals. Findings and caveats of the study: Clonotype sharing among donors, it was expected, would be affected by sequencing depth. Incomplete sequencing of sorted subsets was indicated by rarefaction despite large depth.

Using immunoSEQ multiplex PCR, the repertoire was profiled, and TCRdb retains in-frame clones only, with some absent. The data contain just over 2,000,000 clones, over 85% of them singletons. The CDR3 has 13 amino acids. CDR1 is SQVTM, CDR2 ANQGSEA, per germline. V shed 3 bases and J 3 bases; nucleotides not matched to a gene: 1. This sequence joins TRBV29-1 and TRBJ2-7; 11 nucleotides match TRBD1. Sequenced material: naive CD8+ T cells sorted from blood. The clonotype originates from a man between 18 and 35 years old in good health. The CDR3: CSVDGTGGYEQYF. The CDR3 DNA is TGCAGCGTTGACGGGACAGGGGGCTACGAGCAGTACTTC.